Here is one T cell receptor (beta chain) with its context. This clone was recorded a few times. Its antigen specificity is not known. This is a murine receptor, so its gene nomenclature and germline sequences are mouse based. The read terminates 3 residues ahead of where the CDR3 ends, so the germline J gene completes it. This sample was included in a study of CD8+ T cells in alopecia areata (dated by TCRdb to the late 2010s). Notes on the research overall: Skin from C3H/HeJ donors with spontaneous alopecia (6-12 months old) was grafted onto female C3H/HeJ recipients that were roughly 7-10 weeks old. High-throughput TCRbeta sequencing was used to examine T cell clonal expansion in alopecia areata in both the C3H/HeJ mouse model and human patients. Scalp tissue and sorted CD4+ and CD8+ peripheral blood T cells from patchy and totalis/universalis alopecia areata patients and from healthy controls were covered by human TCRbeta sequencing. Clonality in the scalp was compared among normal scalp (n=4), patchy alopecia areata scalp (n=8), and alopecia totalis/universalis scalp (n=8). The RNA source kit depended on sample type: the PAXgene miRNA kit for fixed scalp, the miRNeasy kit for PBMCs, and the RNeasy kit for mouse skin. TCRbeta CDR3 regions were amplified by immunoSEQ multiplex PCR with 35 Vbeta forward and 13 Jbeta reverse primers.

Findings and caveats that apply to the study as a whole: Compared with mice, TCR sequences shared between patients were less clear, possibly partly because of HLA diversity across the patient population. Resident alphabeta T cells in normal human skin are also sequenced, complicating scalp TCR repertoire analysis, unlike mouse skin dominated by gammadelta T cells. Higher clonality and more expanded CD8+ clones were observed in lesional scalp than in normal scalp, particularly in alopecia totalis/universalis, a finding suggestive of antigenic drive.

The library came from the immunoSEQ multiplex PCR assay. RNA was extracted from all samples and reverse transcribed into cDNA as template for TCR sequencing. First-strand cDNA was synthesized with SuperScript III using a 2:1 mix of oligo-dT and random hexamers. Amplification bias was assessed with a synthetic immune receptor repertoire, and residual bias was removed computationally. Sequencing of the libraries was done on Illumina HiSeq with 60 bp reads that cover the CDR3, reading from J toward V. The authors processed their data as follows. Raw reads were preprocessed for error removal, and CDR3 was defined according to IMGT conventions as running from the conserved cysteine to phenylalanine. Clonality was calculated as 1 minus Shannon entropy normalized by log2 of the number of productive unique TCRs. CD4 or CD8 identity of scalp clones was inferred by cross-referencing scalp TCRbeta sequences with sorted blood CD4 and CD8 repertoires. What TCRdb holds here is the immuneACCESS table cut down to in-frame rearrangements. Part of the clones is not present; checked against another copy, under half of the missing clones reflect an unresolved V gene, and the others are unexplained. V and J calls and clone size are given by that table; D and trimming were obtained from the DNA. In this sample the table shows 200,000 to 300,000 clones, and no singletons are among them. Of the sample, more than 0.95% is held by the ten largest clones.

After removal of 4 bases from V and 8 bases from J, the junction retains 3 bases not matched to a gene. The CDR3 contains 14 residues, cysteine and phenylalanine counted. The CDR3 was read in part: 33 bases, with the frame set at base 1. The germline V gene (reference sequence) supplies CDR1 NSQYPW and CDR2 LRSPGD. Pooled mouse cutaneous lymph node cells were stained for CD4, CD8alpha, NKG2D, NKG2ACE and other markers, then sorted on a BD Influx. This receptor was obtained from a C3H/HeJ mouse with alopecia areata. With respect to MHC, this strain carries the haplotype H2-k. The specimen sequenced was CD4+ T cells sorted from a lymph node. This sequence uses TRBV1 and TRBJ1-6; a stretch of 9 junction bases matches TRBD1. TRBJ1-6 is flagged as an ORF with uncertain function. The CDR3: CTCSGTGADSPLYF. The sequenced part of the CDR3 DNA is TGCACCTGCAGTGGGACAGGGGCCGATTCGCCC.